This T cell receptor (beta chain) was captured in a study of cytomegalovirus exposure and HLA in healthy donors. As to this clone: Antigen unknown.

PCR was performed using 60 Vbeta and 13 Jbeta primers. Profiled with immunoSEQ multiplex PCR; TCRdb holds only in-frame clones, not every one. The sample holds around 140,000 clones, 70% to 85% seen once. Germline V CDR1 and CDR2: SGHNT, YYREEE (reference sequence). CDR3 length equals 15 residues. Findings of the study overall: As a later analysis showed, a missense DCLRE1C variant was linked to trimming of TCR beta V- and J-genes.

The sequence was obtained from a man aged 30 to 45 in good health and CMV-seropositive. The sequenced sample was PBMCs. V gene TRBV5-4 combines with J gene TRBJ2-5, with 7 positions matching TRBD1. TRBJ2-7 matches the DNA end more closely, so the J call is doubtful. The CDR3 region has the DNA TGTGCCAGCAGCTCGCCGGGACAGCCCACTTACGAGCAGTACTTC. Translating it yields CASSSPGQPTYEQYF.